Shown below are 15 T cell receptor beta chains from a single sample sequenced in a study of shared clonotypes between healthy human individuals. Libraries were prepared by immunoSEQ multiplex PCR; TCRdb keeps only in-frame clonotypes and omits some of them. The table lists 450,000 or so clones, roughly three quarters of them singletons. The sequencing input was PBMCs. These receptors were collected from a woman aged 40 to 50 in good health. Some clones in this sample may be carry-over from other donors' samples.

This clone turned up a few times. This chain links TRBV12-2 with TRBJ2-5; the table gives TRBD2 as D, unverified against the DNA. The J call may be in error: the DNA end matches TRBJ2-7 better. TRBV12-2 is shown as a pseudogene. The CDR3 length is 14 residues. The CDR3 DNA reads as TGTGCAAGTCGCTCAGAAGCGCCCTCCTACGAGCAGTACTTC. Its translation is CASRSEAPSYEQYF.

This chain joins TRBV13 and TRBJ2-4, with D tentatively TRBD2 (6 bases). Germline-derived CDR1 and CDR2 are PRHDT and FYEKMQ (reference sequence). Trimming left V 0 bases short and J 0 bases short, with 15 bases between. The CDR3 covers 18 residues. The CDR3 is CASSLGVSLGGAKNIQYF. The CDR3 coding sequence is TGTGCCAGCAGCTTAGGTGTTTCGTTGGGGGGAGCCAAAAACATTCAGTACTTC.

The V gene is TRBV28, the J gene TRBJ2-2; no definite D call. The CDR3 is 15 amino acids. The germline V gene has CDR1 MDHEN and CDR2 SYDVKM. Trimming removed 4 bases from V and 4 bases from J, with 13 bases in between. The CDR3 sequence: CASSSGDLSTGELFF. As DNA, the CDR3 is TGTGCCAGCAGTTCAGGAGATCTTTCCACCGGGGAGCTGTTTTTT.

V gene TRBV5-6 combines with J gene TRBJ2-5; D gene ambiguous. V lost 0 bases and J 2 bases, leaving 5 bases between the germline ends. Germline assignment: CDR1 SGHDT and CDR2 YYEEEE. The CDR3 consists of 13 residues. The CDR3 sequence: CASSLGGQETQYF. CDR3 in DNA: TGTGCCAGCAGCTTGGGTGGGCAAGAGACCCAGTACTTC. The variable domain in full, with the rest retrieved from reference TRBV5-6 and TRBJ2-5, is DAGVTQSPTHLIKTRGQQVTLRCSPKSGHDTVSWYQQALGQGPQFIFQYYEEEERQRGNFPDRFSGHQFPNYSSELNVNALLLGDSALYLCASSLGGQETQYFGPGTRLLVL.

A remark on this clone: A far larger clone differs by one base, so this is likely a read error. The CDR3 sequence is CASSPPLQGPNAEAFF. CDR3 bases: TGTGCCAGCTCACCACCCTTACAGGGACCGAACGCTGAAGCTTTCTTT. This chain joins TRBV18 and TRBJ1-1, with a tentative D call TRBD1 (6 bases). The CDR3 has 16 amino acids. Germline V gene lookup returns CDR1 KGHSH and CDR2 LQKENI.

The rearrangement uses TRBV6-4 and TRBJ2-7, with 9 bases fitting TRBD2. From germline, CDR1 is MRHNA and CDR2 SNTAGT. The CDR3 spans 16 residues. With 0 bases clipped from V and 3 bases from J, the junction kept 6 bases outside the gene matches. The CDR3 nucleotides are TGTGCCAGCAGTGACTCGTATTGGACTAGCGACTACGAGCAGTACTTC. It encodes CASSDSYWTSDYEQYF.

V gene TRBV4-1 combines with J gene TRBJ2-1; D possibly corresponds to TRBD1 (5 bases). The V and J ends lost 0 bases and 7 bases respectively, with 10 bases between them. Germline V gene sequence: CDR1 MGHRA, CDR2 YSYEKL. The CDR3 is 14 residues long. CDR3 DNA: TGCGCCAGCAGCCAAGACCTACAGGTTAATGAGCAGTTCTTC. Protein product: CASSQDLQVNEQFF.

The rearrangement uses TRBV29-1 and TRBJ1-4; the D is unclear. Germline V lookup: CDR1 SQVTM, CDR2 ANQGSEA. Trimming cost V 6 bases and J 1 base, with 12 bases left between them. This CDR3 is built from 14 residues. CDR3 loop: CSVLAGITNEKLFF. The DNA of the CDR3 is TGCAGCGTGCTGGCCGGGATAACTAATGAAAAACTGTTTTTT.

The DNA for the CDR3 is TGTGCCAGCAGTTCGGGATCCCATAGCAATCAGCCCCAGCATTTT. The encoded protein is CASSSGSHSNQPQHF. V usage is TRBV28 and J usage is TRBJ1-5; no firm D call. The germline gives CDR1 MDHEN, CDR2 SYDVKM. V was trimmed by 4 bases and J by 0 bases, leaving 10 bases between them. CDR3 length: 15 residues.

V gene TRBV7-2 combines with J gene TRBJ1-5; 11 bases are a match to TRBD1. Germline V lookup: CDR1 SGHTA, CDR2 FQGNSA. With V trimmed by 5 bases and J by 7 bases, 4 bases remained unmatched. This CDR3 contains 14 residues. In nucleotides, the CDR3 is TGTGCCAGCAGCCAAAGGACAGGGGGCCAGCCCCAGCATTTT. Its protein is CASSQRTGGQPQHF. Based on the CDR3 plus reference TRBV7-2 and TRBJ1-5, the full variable domain is GAGVSQSPSNKVTEKGKDVELRCDPISGHTALYWYRQSLGQGLEFLIYFQGNSAPDKSGLPSDRFSAERTGGSVSTLTIQRTQQEDSAVYLCASSQRTGGQPQHFGDGTRLSIL.

The chain combines TRBV6-5 with TRBJ1-4, with TRBD1 identical over 8 bases. J lost 6 bases, V lost 4 bases, and 7 bases had no gene match. Germline values: CDR1 MNHEY, CDR2 SVGAGI. The CDR3 extends over 15 amino acids. The CDR3 nucleotides are TGTGCCAGCAGTTCCGCGGGACAGGTTGATGAAAAACTGTTTTTT. Translation: CASSSAGQVDEKLFF.

This clone was observed at least ten times. Other DNA variants within this sample encode the same CDR3. V usage is TRBV4-3 and J usage is TRBJ2-2; D is possibly TRBD1 or TRBD2 (5 bases each). Trimming removed 4 bases at V and 3 bases at J, with 15 bases between. The CDR3 runs to 16 residues. From germline, CDR1 is LGHNA and CDR2 YSLEER. CDR3 region: CASSPLPGPHTGELFF. The CDR3 region has the DNA TGCGCCAGCAGCCCACTCCCGGGACCTCACACCGGGGAGCTGTTTTTT.

In this sample, this clone turned up a few times. The gene calls are TRBV5-6 and TRBJ2-3, with no clear D. This CDR3 is 11 amino acids long. Trimming removed 5 bases from V and 1 base from J, with 2 bases in between. CDR1 and CDR2 (germline): SGHDT, YYEEEE. Written as DNA, the CDR3 is TGTGCCAGCAGTCGCACAGATACGCAGTATTTT. Its translation is CASSRTDTQYF. The full variable domain, in which reference TRBV5-6 and TRBJ2-3 provide the parts outside the CDR3, is DAGVTQSPTHLIKTRGQQVTLRCSPKSGHDTVSWYQQALGQGPQFIFQYYEEEERQRGNFPDRFSGHQFPNYSSELNVNALLLGDSALYLCASSRTDTQYFGPGTRLTVL.

For this clone: This probably arose from a read error, given a far larger clone one base away. The CDR3 region is CSGQLGGTQYF. Here the CDR3 DNA reads TGCAGCGGACAGTTAGGAGGGACCCAGTACTTC. This chain links TRBV20-1 with TRBJ2-5, with a possible D match to TRBD1 (6 bases). The CDR3 spans 11 residues. Germline CDR1 reads DFQATT; CDR2 reads SNEGSKA (reference sequence).

The chain employs TRBV2 and TRBJ2-5; D gene unclear. CDR3 length equals 12 residues. V gave up 4 bases and J gave up 9 bases, with 12 bases separating them. Germline V gene lookup returns CDR1 SNHLY and CDR2 FYNNEI. The CDR3 loop reads CASSGTNQAQYF. The CDR3 nucleotides are TGTGCCAGCAGTGGGACCAACCAGGCCCAGTACTTC. The full variable domain, with the rest looked up from reference TRBV2 and TRBJ2-5, is EPEVTQTPSHQVTQMGQEVILRCVPISNHLYFYWYRQILGQKVEFLVSFYNNEISEKSEIFDDQFSVERPDGSNFTLKIRSTKLEDSAMYFCASSGTNQAQYFGPGTRLLVL.